What follows describes a single T cell receptor beta chain. Here immunoSEQ multiplex PCR was the method, and the copy in TCRdb shows in-frame clones only, minus some. Among 50,000 to 75,000 clones, 90% to 95% were seen once, and the ten largest hold about 3.9%. This specimen comes from a study of technical replicates of blood from a few donors. The V gene lost 6 bases and the J gene lost 8 bases, with 9 bases spanning the gap. This CDR3 has 11 amino acids. The germline V gene encodes CDR1 SNHLY and CDR2 FYNNEI. The specimen sequenced was PBMCs. This sequence was found in a human donor in good health. Some clones in this sample may be carry-over from other donors' samples. This chain links TRBV2 with TRBJ2-3; a weak D match, TRBD2 (6 bases). The CDR3 spells CASSGSFTQYF. CDR3 sequence (DNA): TGTGCCAGCAGCGGGAGTTTTACGCAGTATTTT.